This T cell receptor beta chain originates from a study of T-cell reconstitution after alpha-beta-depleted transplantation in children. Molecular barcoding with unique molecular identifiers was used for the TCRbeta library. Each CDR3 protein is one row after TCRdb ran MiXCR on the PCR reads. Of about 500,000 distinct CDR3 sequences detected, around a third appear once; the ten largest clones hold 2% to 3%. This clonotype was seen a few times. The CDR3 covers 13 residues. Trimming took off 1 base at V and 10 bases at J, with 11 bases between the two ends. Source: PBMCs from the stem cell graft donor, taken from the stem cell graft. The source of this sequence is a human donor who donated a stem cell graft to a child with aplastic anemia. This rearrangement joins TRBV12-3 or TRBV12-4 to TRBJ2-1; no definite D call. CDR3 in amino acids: CASSLVGLPEQFF. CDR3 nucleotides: TGTGCCAGCAGTTTAGTCGGCCTCCCAGAGCAGTTCTTC.